The rows below give T cell receptor beta chains drawn from one sample of a study of Graves' ophthalmopathy and Graves' hyperthyroidism. MiXCR, run by TCRdb on the multiplex PCR reads, gives a single entry per CDR3 protein. The sample comprises 300,000 to 450,000 distinct CDR3 sequences, approximately 18% of which are singletons, and 2% to 2.5% rests with the top ten. The material sequenced was peripheral blood. The source is an adult woman with stable Graves' hyperthyroidism. CDR3s include the opening cysteine and the closing phenylalanine or tryptophan. The D gene is left open where the match is weak. The listing skips clone size in some rows; elsewhere it reads once, few, many or a size class.

TRBJ1-2 | TRBV5-1 | NA | TRBD1 | TGCGCCAGCAGCGCCGGGACAGACTATGGCTACACCTTC | CASSAGTDYGYTF
TRBJ1-5 | TRBV12-3/TRBV12-4 | many | NA | TGTGCCAGCAGTCCCCGGGCCTCGGGATTCCCCCAGCATTTT | CASSPRASGFPQHF
TRBJ1-5 | TRBV6-1 | NA | NA | TGTGCCAGCAGTGACGGCAGCTATAGCAATCAGCCCCAGCATTTT | CASSDGSYSNQPQHF
TRBJ2-5 | TRBV6-2/TRBV6-3 | few | TRBD2 | TGTGCCAGCAGTTACGTCGGGGGGTCCCAGTACTTC | CASSYVGGSQYF
TRBJ2-3 | TRBV12-3/TRBV12-4 | NA | TRBD2 | TGTGCCAGCAGTTTACTCTTAGCGGGAGCTCCAGATACGCAGTATTTT | CASSLLLAGAPDTQYF
TRBJ2-5 | TRBV3-1 | few | TRBD2 | TGTGCCAGCAGCCAAGGTCCAGCGGGAGGGTTAGGAGAGACCCAGTACTTC | CASSQGPAGGLGETQYF
TRBJ1-2 | TRBV28 | NA | TRBD1 | TGTGCCAGCAGTCCACAGGGGGCAGTTAACTATGGCTACACCTTC | CASSPQGAVNYGYTF
TRBJ2-7 | TRBV27 | many | TRBD1 | TGTGCCAGTAGACAGGGGGACTCCTACGAGCAGTACTTC | CASRQGDSYEQYF
TRBJ2-7 | TRBV27 | NA | NA | TGTGCCAGCGGCCCCGCCGCCGAGCAGTACTTC | CASGPAAEQYF
TRBJ1-5 | TRBV6-1 | many | TRBD1 | TGTGCCAGCAGTGGGCCGGGACAGCTTAATCAGCCCCAGCATTTT | CASSGPGQLNQPQHF
TRBJ2-3 | TRBV12-3/TRBV12-4 | NA | NA | TGTGCCAGCAGCTCACGGGAGTCTAGCACAGATACGCAGTATTTT | CASSSRESSTDTQYF
TRBJ2-3 | TRBV12-3/TRBV12-4 | many | TRBD2 | TGTGCCAGCAGTCTTAGCGGGATAGCGCAGTATTTT | CASSLSGIAQYF
TRBJ2-2 | TRBV2 | many | TRBD1 | TGTGCCTCCCGGCAGAACAGGGGGGACACCGGGGAGCTGTTTTTT | CASRQNRGDTGELFF
TRBJ2-7 | TRBV4-1 | few | NA | TGCGCCAGCAGCCAAGGGGGAATCTACGAGCAGTACTTC | CASSQGGIYEQYF
TRBJ2-7 | TRBV27 | many | TRBD1 | TGTGCCAGCAGTTTATGGGCAGGGGGAGCCTACGAGCAGTACTTC | CASSLWAGGAYEQYF
TRBJ2-7 | TRBV5-6 | NA | NA | TGTGCCAGCAGCGATGCTAGCAGTGCCTACGAGCAGTACTTC | CASSDASSAYEQYF
TRBJ2-7 | TRBV11-2 | many | NA | TGTGCCAGCAGCTCCCGGACCGCTAACGAGCAGTACTTC | CASSSRTANEQYF
TRBJ2-4 | TRBV12-3/TRBV12-4 | many | NA | TGTGCCAGCACCTTGGACACGTTAACCTTAGCCAAAAACATTCAGTACTTC | CASTLDTLTLAKNIQYF
TRBJ2-7 | TRBV4-2 | few | NA | TGTGCCAGCAGCCAAGATGTGGCGGGGGCCTCCTACGAGCAGTACTTC | CASSQDVAGASYEQYF
TRBJ2-7 | TRBV7-2 | NA | NA | TGTGCCAGCAGCTTCGCTAGCGCGGCCTACGAGCAGTACTTC | CASSFASAAYEQYF
TRBJ2-5 | TRBV19 | many | TRBD1 | TGTGCCAGTAGTATGGCGACAGGGGCGGCTCAAGAGACCCAGTACTTC | CASSMATGAAQETQYF
TRBJ1-5 | TRBV12-3/TRBV12-4 | many | NA | TGTGCCAGCAGCCTGGGGATGTGGCCCCAGCATTTT | CASSLGMWPQHF
TRBJ1-2 | TRBV12-3/TRBV12-4 | many | NA | TGTGCCAGCAGTTCCCATGGGGCGAGGGATGGCTACACCTTC | CASSSHGARDGYTF
TRBJ2-5 | TRBV15 | many | TRBD2 | TGTGCCACCAGCGAAAGGACTAGCAGAGATGTAAAAGAGACCCAGTACTTC | CATSERTSRDVKETQYF
TRBJ1-1 | TRBV4-1 | many | NA | TGCGCCAGCAGCCCCCCCCGGGGGGACACTGAAGCTTTCTTT | CASSPPRGDTEAFF
TRBJ1-1 | TRBV19 | many | NA | TGTGCCAGTAGCATGGCCTGGCAGGGGAACACTGAAGCTTTCTTT | CASSMAWQGNTEAFF
TRBJ2-7 | TRBV20-1 | many | TRBD2 | TGCAGTGCTACGGGACTAGCGGGAGAAAAGTCCTACGAGCAGTACTTC | CSATGLAGEKSYEQYF
TRBJ2-5 | TRBV7-2 | many | TRBD2 | TGTGCCAGCAGGCCGGGACTAGCGGGAGGAGGAAGTGGGACCCAGTACTTC | CASRPGLAGGGSGTQYF
TRBJ2-5 | TRBV24-1 | many | TRBD1 | TGTGCCACCAGTGACACACGACAGGGTCGACAAGAGACCCAGTACTTC | CATSDTRQGRQETQYF
TRBJ2-2 | TRBV5-6 | few | TRBD2 | TGTGCCAGCAGCCCCCGGGTAGCGGGAGCAGGAACCGGGGAGCTGTTTTTT | CASSPRVAGAGTGELFF
TRBJ2-5 | TRBV19 | many | NA | TGTGCCAGTCAAGGCATCGGGACCCAGTACTTC | CASQGIGTQYF
TRBJ1-2 | TRBV12-3/TRBV12-4 | many | TRBD1 | TGTGCCAGCAGTTTAGTTGACCAGGGGGCGCGGGGCTACACCTTC | CASSLVDQGARGYTF
TRBJ2-7 | TRBV6-1 | many | NA | TGTGCCAGCAGTGAAATGCACGGGAACCCCTACGAGCAGTACTTC | CASSEMHGNPYEQYF
TRBJ1-2 | TRBV6-2/TRBV6-3 | many | TRBD1 | TGTGCCAGCAGTCAGTTCCGACAGGGAAACTATGGCTACACCTTC | CASSQFRQGNYGYTF
TRBJ1-1 | TRBV11-2 | many | NA | TGTGCCAGCAGGCGGGGGGCGTTGAACACTGAAGCTTTCTTT | CASRRGALNTEAFF
TRBJ2-7 | TRBV7-8 | many | NA | TGTGCCAGCAGTTTCGCCTTCGGGACGACCAGCTCCTACGAGCAGTACTTC | CASSFAFGTTSSYEQYF
TRBJ1-5 | TRBV12-3/TRBV12-4 | many | NA | TGTGCCAGCAGTTACCCCCAGGGAGGTCAGCCCCAGCATTTT | CASSYPQGGQPQHF
TRBJ2-5 | TRBV12-5 | many | TRBD2 | TGTGCTAGTGGTTTGGCAGGGACTAGCGGGATAGGAGCAGAGACCCAGTACTTC | CASGLAGTSGIGAETQYF
TRBJ1-2 | TRBV12-3/TRBV12-4 | many | NA | TGTGCCAGCAGTTCCCCTGGCCGAACCCGAACGTATGGCTACACCTTC | CASSSPGRTRTYGYTF
TRBJ1-5 | TRBV10-2 | many | NA | TGCGCCAGCAGTGAACATAGCAATCAGCCCCAGCATTTT | CASSEHSNQPQHF
TRBJ2-5 | TRBV9 | many | TRBD2 | TGTGCCAGCAGCGCCCGACTAGCCGGCGAGACCCAGTACTTC | CASSARLAGETQYF
TRBJ1-2 | TRBV9 | NA | NA | TGTGCCAGCAGCGTACTGACCGCCGGCTACACCTTC | CASSVLTAGYTF
TRBJ2-7 | TRBV27 | many | NA | TGTGCCAGCAGTCGAGGGAACTACGAGCAGTACTTC | CASSRGNYEQYF
TRBJ1-1 | TRBV12-3/TRBV12-4 | NA | TRBD1 | TGTGCCAGCAGTTTAGCGGGACAGGGTCCCAAGAACACTGAAGCTTTCTTT | CASSLAGQGPKNTEAFF
TRBJ2-2 | TRBV7-3 | NA | TRBD1 | TGTGCCAGCAGCCCGGAGGGACAGGGTGGCACCGGGGAGCTGTTTTTT | CASSPEGQGGTGELFF
TRBJ2-7 | TRBV6-1 | many | NA | TGTGCCAGCAGTGATAATGGGGACGAGCAGTACTTC | CASSDNGDEQYF
TRBJ2-7 | TRBV3-1 | few | NA | TGTGCCAGCAGCGTTAGTCCCAGGGTGGTGTACGAGCAGTACTTC | CASSVSPRVVYEQYF
TRBJ1-1 | TRBV6-5 | NA | NA | TGTGCCAGCAGTTATCGCAGCAGGGTGGGGACTGAAGCTTTCTTT | CASSYRSRVGTEAFF
TRBJ1-1 | TRBV12-3/TRBV12-4 | many | NA | TGTGCCAGCAGTTCCGACAGTTGGAGCCATCCCGTCACTGAAGCTTTCTTT | CASSSDSWSHPVTEAFF
TRBJ1-2 | TRBV5-8 | many | NA | TGTGCCAGCAGCTTGTACGGGGGGCTAAGCTATGGCTACACCTTC | CASSLYGGLSYGYTF